These 24 T cell receptor beta chains were sequenced from one sample in a study of Graves' ophthalmopathy and Graves' hyperthyroidism. Amplifying from RNA transcripts, the study obtained TCR beta CDR3 regions. HTBI primers were employed in first-round RT-PCR, then a second-round multiplex PCR followed. TCRdb ran MiXCR on the multiplex PCR reads and lists one entry per CDR3 protein. The sample carries about 210,000 distinct CDR3 sequences, around 30% recorded once. The sequencing input was peripheral blood. The receptor set was obtained from a man in his fifties or sixties with Graves' ophthalmopathy.

This clonotype was observed at least ten times. The chain has TRBV20-1 and TRBJ2-2; 11 nucleotides agree with TRBD1. Germline loops: CDR1 DFQATT, CDR2 SNEGSKA (reference sequence). The CDR3 is made up of 14 amino acids. V dropped 6 bases and J dropped 3; count of bases not matched to a gene: 3. CDR3 sequence: CSAGTGGHTGELFF. CDR3 DNA sequence: TGCAGTGCAGGGACAGGGGGGCACACCGGGGAGCTGTTTTTT.

This clonotype was seen many times. This chain links TRBV20-1 with TRBJ1-6; TRBD1 might be the D (5 bases). V was cut by 0 bases and J by 5 bases, with 14 bases left in between. The CDR3 contains 16 residues. Germline CDR1 and CDR2: DFQATT and SNEGSKA (reference sequence). The DNA of the CDR3 is TGCAGTGCTAGAGATCTGTGGGGGTCAGATAATTCACCCCTCCACTTT. Protein: CSARDLWGSDNSPLHF.

This clonotype has at least ten counts. The chain has TRBV10-2 and TRBJ2-2, with 8 bases matching TRBD1. J gave up 4 bases and V 0 bases, and 4 bases lay outside the gene matches. CDR1 is WSHSY, CDR2 SAAADI, per germline. The CDR3 extends over 16 amino acids. The CDR3 DNA is TGCGCCAGCAGTGAGTCGGACAGGGCCCGCACCGGGGAGCTGTTTTTT. This encodes CASSESDRARTGELFF.

This clonotype was seen at least ten times. The J gene is TRBJ2-7, the V gene TRBV2, with 8 bases that match TRBD1. Germline V gene sequence: CDR1 SNHLY, CDR2 FYNNEI. Germline trimming cut 6 bases from V and 4 bases from J; bases unmatched to any gene: 8. This CDR3 region has 14 residues. CDR3: CASSAGQGAYEQYF. CDR3 coding DNA: TGTGCCAGCAGCGCCGGCCAGGGGGCGTACGAGCAGTACTTC.

A single count supports this clonotype. One base away lies a much larger clone, so this may be a sequencing read error. The CDR3 region is CTSSFRAGTGAFF. As DNA, the CDR3 is TGTACCAGCAGCTTTCGGGCAGGGACAGGTGCTTTCTTT. This chain joins TRBV12-3 or TRBV12-4 and TRBJ1-1; 8 bases agree with TRBD1. This CDR3 comprises 13 residues.

The rearrangement uses TRBV18 and TRBJ1-2; TRBD1 matches 10 bases. Germline V CDR1 and CDR2: KGHSH, LQKENI. The V gene end was trimmed by 2 bases and the J gene end by 3 bases; junction bases not matched to a gene: 9. The CDR3 is 17 amino acids. CDR3 residues: CASSPNSGQGSDYGYTF. The CDR3 nucleotides read TGTGCCAGCTCACCAAACTCGGGACAGGGGTCGGACTATGGCTACACCTTC.

This clonotype was seen ten or more times. V is TRBV2 and J is TRBJ2-7, with D uncertain. CDR1 and CDR2 from the germline V gene are SNHLY and FYNNEI. There are 14 residues in the CDR3. The V and J ends lost 1 base and 6 bases respectively, with 13 bases between them. The CDR3 bases are TGTGCCAGCAGTGAAGGCAGGCAACCTAGCGAGCAGTACTTC. Encoded protein: CASSEGRQPSEQYF.

This clonotype was counted at least ten times. This chain joins TRBV29-1 and TRBJ2-7, with D tentatively TRBD2 (6 bases). The CDR3 is 11 amino acids. Deletions cut 4 bases from V and 4 bases from J, with 8 bases between. From germline, CDR1 is SQVTM and CDR2 ANQGSEA. CDR3 residues: CSVGGVYEQYF. In DNA, the CDR3 is TGCAGCGTTGGGGGGGTATACGAGCAGTACTTC.

This clonotype showed up many times. This chain links TRBV6-5 with TRBJ2-2; D is uncertain. The germline V gene has CDR1 MNHEY and CDR2 SVGAGI. This CDR3 is built from 13 residues. The DNA of the CDR3 is TGTGTCGTTGTCCCCCCCGCCTCCGGGGAGCTGTTTTTT. Protein sequence: CVVVPPASGELFF.

CDR3 in amino acids: CASRRTGTYEQYF. The CDR3 DNA follows: TGTGCCAGCAGAAGGACAGGGACCTACGAGCAGTACTTC. The V call is TRBV6-2 or TRBV6-3, the J call TRBJ2-7, with 8 bases that match TRBD1. CDR1 and CDR2 from the germline V gene are MNHEY and SVGEGT. CDR3 length equals 13 residues. Germline trimming cut 6 bases from V and 2 bases from J; bases unmatched to any gene: 3.

This clonotype was seen many times. The chain has TRBV6-5 and TRBJ2-5; tentatively, D is TRBD2 (5 bases). V was trimmed by 3 bases and J by 12 bases, leaving 14 bases between them. Germline assignment: CDR1 MNHEY and CDR2 SVGAGI. CDR3 size: 12 residues. CDR3 residues: CASSYLEGVKYF. In DNA form, the CDR3 reads TGTGCCAGCAGTTATCTAGAGGGCGTCAAGTACTTC.

This clonotype was picked up many times. The chain joins TRBV4-1 to TRBJ2-7, with a weak D call TRBD1 (5 bases). The V and J ends lost 0 bases and 1 base respectively, with 16 bases between them. The CDR3 runs to 17 residues. Germline assignment: CDR1 MGHRA and CDR2 YSYEKL. CDR3 DNA sequence: TGCGCCAGCAGCCAAGATAAGCTCGGACATCATTCCTACGAGCAGTACTTC. This encodes CASSQDKLGHHSYEQYF.

As to this clonotype: At one of its ends the junction is not consistent with the germline gene, which may arise from a read error. This chain connects TRBV6-1 to TRBJ2-7, with D possibly matching TRBD2 (6 bases). The CDR3 covers 11 residues. Germline V gene lookup returns CDR1 MNHNS and CDR2 SASEGT. The DNA of the CDR3 is TGTGCCAGCAGTGAATGGTGGGAGGAGCACTTC. Residues: CASSEWWEEHF.

In its sample, this clonotype was seen many times. A junction end diverges from the germline sequence, so it may reflect a read error. This chain connects TRBV28 to TRBJ2-7; 7 nucleotides agree with TRBD2. CDR3 length: 17 residues. Germline values: CDR1 MDHEN, CDR2 SYDVKM. The CDR3 DNA reads TGTGCCAGCCCCAAGGAGACTAGCAAACCTTTCTCCTACAAGCAGTACTTC. Translation: CASPKETSKPFSYKQYF.

This clonotype was seen ten or more times. The CDR3 loop is CASSLLRLAGSSYEQYF. As DNA, the CDR3 is TGTGCCAGCAGTTTACTTCGACTAGCGGGTAGCTCCTACGAGCAGTACTTC. The chain carries TRBV28 and TRBJ2-7; 10 bases fit TRBD2. Germline V gene lookup returns CDR1 MDHEN and CDR2 SYDVKM. The CDR3 consists of 17 residues. V shed 2 bases and J 0 bases; nucleotides not matched to a gene: 7.

On this clonotype itself: The junction departs from the called germline gene at one end, perhaps through a read error. The V and J genes are TRBV28 and TRBJ1-1; D call uncertain. The CDR3 contains 13 residues. From germline, CDR1 is MDHEN and CDR2 SYDVKM. The DNA for the CDR3 is TGTGCCGGCAGAGGTCACCGAAACACTGAAGCTTTCTTT. Amino acids: CAGRGHRNTEAFF.

This clonotype showed up many times. This rearrangement joins TRBV28 to TRBJ2-7; 7 bases fit TRBD1. Germline assignment: CDR1 MDHEN and CDR2 SYDVKM. This CDR3 has 15 amino acids. V was clipped by 6 bases and J by 1 base; unmatched bases: 9. In DNA, the CDR3 is TGTGCCAGCAGCTTACCGGGACAGCAGTCCTACGAGCAGTACTTC. Amino acid sequence: CASSLPGQQSYEQYF.

This clonotype occurred many times. This chain uses TRBV19 with TRBJ1-2; D is possibly TRBD1 (6 bases). This CDR3 region has 15 residues. Trimming left V 6 bases short and J 4 bases short, with 18 bases between. Germline V gene data show CDR1 as LNHDA and CDR2 as SQIVND (reference sequence). The CDR3 bases are TGTGCCAGTAGGGGGCGGCCTCAGGGGCCCTATGGCTACACCTTC. Its translation is CASRGRPQGPYGYTF.

The rearrangement joins TRBV6-2 or TRBV6-3 to TRBJ2-5, with a weak D call TRBD2 (6 bases). From germline, CDR1 is MNHEY and CDR2 SVGEGT. This CDR3 has 14 amino acids. Trimming shortened V by 5 bases and J by 1 base, and 11 bases separated the two germline ends. The CDR3 region is CASSGGLTQETQYF. In nucleotides, the CDR3 is TGTGCCAGCAGTGGGGGACTTACCCAAGAGACCCAGTACTTC.

The rearrangement joins TRBV27 to TRBJ2-5; the D is unclear. V lost 3 bases and J lost 13, with 21 bases in between. The CDR3 is 14 amino acids. Per germline, CDR1 MNHEY and CDR2 SMNVEV (reference sequence). CDR3 DNA: TGTGCCAGCAGTTTCGCCGCAGCCCCAATGAAAGTGTACTTC. Protein: CASSFAAAPMKVYF.

The sample holds many counts of this clonotype. The chain has TRBV12-3 or TRBV12-4 and TRBJ1-5; D is undetermined. V was shortened by 1 base and J by 9 bases, with 10 bases between the two germline ends. There are 13 residues in the CDR3. The CDR3 DNA reads as TGTGCCAGCAGTTTAGGTAGTCAAGGGCCCCAGCATTTT. The encoded protein is CASSLGSQGPQHF.

This clonotype was detected ten times or more. The rearrangement uses TRBV7-2 and TRBJ1-5; TRBD1 matches at 10 bases. V lost 5 bases, J lost 7 bases, and 8 bases stayed unmatched. The CDR3 covers 15 residues. Per germline, CDR1 SGHTA and CDR2 FQGNSA. The CDR3 DNA reads as TGTGCCAGCAGCAAAGAGGGACAGGGGAGACAGCCCCAGCATTTT. This translates into CASSKEGQGRQPQHF.

This clonotype was recorded at least ten times. The chain recombines TRBV29-1 with TRBJ1-5, with 7 bases lining up with TRBD1. In germline, CDR1 is SQVTM, CDR2 ANQGSEA. The CDR3 is made up of 14 amino acids. V lost 4 bases to trimming and J lost 3 bases; unmatched junction nucleotides: 6. In DNA, the CDR3 is TGCAGCGTTGTTGTAGGGGGCAACAATCAGCCCCAGCATTTT. Protein: CSVVVGGNNQPQHF.

The sample holds many counts of this clonotype. The CDR3 DNA is TGTGCCAGCAGTCCCCAAGCGGGAGGTGGCACAGATACGCAGTATTTT. Translated, it gives CASSPQAGGGTDTQYF. The V and J genes are TRBV28 and TRBJ2-3, with 9 positions matching TRBD2. Unmatched junction bases numbered 7, after V lost 5 bases and J lost 1 base. The CDR3 loop spans 16 amino acids. Germline V gene sequence: CDR1 MDHEN, CDR2 SYDVKM.